Below, one T cell receptor (beta chain) is given with its context. The data are from a study of beta chain features in type 1 diabetes. The authors reverse transcribed all of the isolated RNA, so sequencing captured expressed TCRB transcripts. Sequencing was performed with immunoSEQ multiplex PCR; in TCRdb, only in-frame clones are kept and a portion is missing. The data hold roughly 380,000 clones, with roughly 21% observed a single time. Germline CDR1 and CDR2: SNHLY and FYNNEI. The length of the CDR3 is 14 residues. J gave up 6 bases and V 6 bases, and 8 bases lay outside the gene matches. Sample: naive CD4+ T cells from blood. The genes are TRBV2 and TRBJ2-3; 8 positions match TRBD1. This TCR was recovered from a woman in her late teens or twenties in good health. CDR3 sequence (DNA): TGTGCCAGCAGCGCCCGGACAGGGACGGATACGCAGTATTTT. Encoded protein: CASSARTGTDTQYF.